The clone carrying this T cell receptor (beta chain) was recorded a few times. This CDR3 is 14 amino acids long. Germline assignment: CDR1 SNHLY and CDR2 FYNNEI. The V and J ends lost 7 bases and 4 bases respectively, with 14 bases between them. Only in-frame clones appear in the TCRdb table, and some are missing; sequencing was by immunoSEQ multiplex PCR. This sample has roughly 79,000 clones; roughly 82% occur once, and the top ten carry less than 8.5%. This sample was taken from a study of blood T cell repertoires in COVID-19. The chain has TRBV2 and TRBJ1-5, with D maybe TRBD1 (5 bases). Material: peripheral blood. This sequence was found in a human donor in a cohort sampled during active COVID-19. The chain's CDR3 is CASTPDSGNQPQHF. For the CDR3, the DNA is TGTGCCAGCACCCCAGACAGCGGGAATCAGCCCCAGCATTTT.